This entry features one TCR beta chain sequence. Its target is not known. Input was around 2 ug genomic DNA, or all available if less. Sequenced by immunoSEQ multiplex PCR; TCRdb stores in-frame clones only, minus some. The repertoire includes fewer than 90,000 clones, roughly four fifths of them detected once, and 6.8% sits in the top ten. Time point described: after dendritic cell vaccination, including at tumor progression/relapse. Fresh-frozen tumor tissue and more than two years of survival data were available for all. This entry belongs to a study of glioma-infiltrating T cells after dendritic cell vaccination. Notes on the study in general: The cohort had few patients with full blood and tumor sets. Survival was not directly related to TCR clonality in these patients.

The CDR3 is 16 amino acids. Looked up from germline, CDR1 is SEHNR and CDR2 is FQNEAQ (reference sequence). The V gene lost 0 bases and the J gene lost 2 bases, with 12 bases spanning the gap. Material: blood, obtained after dendritic cell vaccination. The TCR comes from a human donor with glioblastoma. The chain has TRBV7-9 and TRBJ2-3; D perhaps matches TRBD2 (6 bases). CDR3 DNA sequence: TGTGCCAGCAGCTTAGCGGTGGGGGGAATCACAGATACGCAGTATTTT. It is translated as CASSLAVGGITDTQYF.